The TCR beta chain under discussion was sequenced for a study of T cells after yellow fever vaccination. Study-wide context: Sorting of the EM, EMRA, CM and Tscm memory subsets was carried out using CD3, CD45RA, CCR7 and CD95. Overall study results and limits: Though weaker, the secondary response peaked faster, on day 5 versus 15.

This CDR3 spans 13 amino acids. Germline CDR1 reads KGHDR; CDR2 reads SFDVKD. V was clipped by 5 bases and J by 7 bases, with 10 bases between them. This clonotype was observed at least ten times. Template switching with 5'RACE generated the TCR cDNA and added a universal primer site and UMIs. TCRdb re-derived calls from the 5' RACE reads in MiXCR, one entry per CDR3 protein. The table records 14,000 or so distinct CDR3 sequences, about 7.1% of them present only once. The origin of this receptor is a man between 18 and 29 years old who received the YFV17D yellow fever vaccine. The rearrangement joins TRBV24-1 to TRBJ2-2; possibly TRBD1 for D (5 bases). The sequences come from PBMCs, either bulk or a sorted T-cell subset (CD4+, CD8+, memory, or dextramer-sorted; not recorded which), collected on the day of the yellow fever booster vaccination. The CDR3 DNA reads as TGTGCCACCAGTGGCCAGGGAATCGGGGAGCTGTTTTTT. Translated, it gives CATSGQGIGELFF.